This T cell receptor (beta chain) was identified in a study of regulatory T cells in long-lasting Graves disease. Study findings and constraints: With a small sample size, accuracy may have been reduced. Preferential use of TRBV28, TRBJ1-2 and TRBJ2-5 was seen in persistent disease.

Time point in this sample: newly diagnosed GD, antithyroid drugs for less than 3 months. PBMC-extracted RNA yielded the TCR library. Patients were from an endocrinology department in Xi'an, China. Germline CDR1 GTSNPN, CDR2 SVGIG (reference sequence). This CDR3 is 13 amino acids long. The V and J ends lost 2 bases and 1 base respectively, with 5 bases between them. Investigators prepared the TCR beta libraries by applying iRepertoire HTBI primers and Arm-PCR of CDR3 regions. TCRdb re-called the multiplex PCR reads through MiXCR, storing one row per CDR3 protein. The repertoire includes 350,000 to 500,000 distinct CDR3 sequences, roughly 15% of them detected once, and 23% sits in the top ten. On this clonotype itself: Its antigen remains unidentified.

The sample was also linked to a second study, of T cells in Graves' hyperthyroidism and ophthalmopathy. That report adds: Ophthalmopathy could be told apart from stable hyperthyroidism with a 13 V-J model.

The material sequenced was peripheral blood mononuclear cells (PBMCs), taken at new diagnosis, from a patient treated with antithyroid drugs. This rearrangement joins TRBV30 to TRBJ2-2; the D is unclear. The receptor comes from a woman between 18 and 29 years old with Graves disease. The CDR3 protein is CAWSFGNTGELFF. Written as DNA, the CDR3 is TGTGCCTGGAGTTTCGGGAACACCGGGGAGCTGTTTTTT.